These T cell receptor beta chains were read from a single sample in a study of T-cell memory formation after mild COVID-19. TCRdb reanalysed the 5' RACE reads using MiXCR and keeps one entry per CDR3 protein. The sample shows some 65,000 distinct CDR3 sequences, 15% to 20% of them seen only once. The sequenced sample was PBMCs or a T cell subset sorted from them (not recorded which). The receptors were sampled from an adult woman who had mild COVID-19 (a few samples of this study predate the infection). Cell type and time point are not known. Each CDR3 is given with its conserved first and last residue. The D gene is left open where the match is weak. Size is omitted from some rows. Given values are once, few, many or a class for expanded clones.

clone size: few
D gene: NA
V gene: TRBV2
J gene: TRBJ2-3
CDR3 protein: CASIASTDTQYF
CDR3 DNA: TGTGCCAGCATCGCCAGCACAGATACGCAGTATTTT

clone size: once
D gene: NA
V gene: TRBV20-1
J gene: TRBJ2-7
CDR3 protein: CSAPRDFGAGYTF
CDR3 DNA: NA

clone size: NA
D gene: NA
V gene: TRBV5-1
J gene: TRBJ2-7
CDR3 protein: CASGDGGFSYEQYF
CDR3 DNA: TGCGCCAGCGGCGATGGTGGCTTTTCCTACGAGCAGTACTTC

clone size: NA
D gene: NA
V gene: TRBV6-5
J gene: TRBJ2-3
CDR3 protein: CATGVLTDTQYF
CDR3 DNA: TGTGCCACAGGGGTCCTCACAGATACGCAGTATTTT

clone size: few
D gene: NA
V gene: TRBV27
J gene: TRBJ2-7
CDR3 protein: CASSTDPYEQYF
CDR3 DNA: TGTGCCAGCAGTACGGATCCCTACGAGCAGTACTTC

clone size: few
D gene: TRBD1
V gene: TRBV19
J gene: TRBJ2-2
CDR3 protein: CASLGTVNTGELFF
CDR3 DNA: TGTGCCAGCCTCGGGACAGTGAACACCGGGGAGCTGTTTTTT

clone size: NA
D gene: TRBD2
V gene: TRBV3-1
J gene: TRBJ2-3
CDR3 protein: CASSQGRLAGGSDTQYF
CDR3 DNA: TGTGCCAGCAGCCAAGGCCGACTAGCGGGAGGTTCAGATACGCAGTATTTT

clone size: NA
D gene: NA
V gene: TRBV4-2
J gene: TRBJ1-2
CDR3 protein: CASREQGNSNYGYTF
CDR3 DNA: TGTGCCAGCAGGGAACAGGGTAATTCTAACTATGGCTACACCTTC

clone size: NA
D gene: NA
V gene: TRBV6-1
J gene: TRBJ2-7
CDR3 protein: CASSENSHGAFSYEQYF
CDR3 DNA: TGTGCCAGCAGTGAAAATTCCCACGGGGCTTTCTCCTACGAGCAGTACTTC

clone size: NA
D gene: NA
V gene: TRBV5-4
J gene: TRBJ1-3
CDR3 protein: CASSLRGGPGNTIYF
CDR3 DNA: TGTGCCAGCAGCTTGAGGGGTGGCCCTGGAAACACCATATATTTT

clone size: few
D gene: TRBD2
V gene: TRBV4-1
J gene: TRBJ2-3
CDR3 protein: CASSAPSGPTDTQYF
CDR3 DNA: TGCGCCAGCAGCGCACCTAGCGGGCCCACAGATACGCAGTATTTT

clone size: few
D gene: NA
V gene: TRBV6-6
J gene: TRBJ2-1
CDR3 protein: CASSYSNDNEQFF
CDR3 DNA: TGTGCCAGCAGTTACTCGAACGACAATGAGCAGTTCTTC

clone size: few
D gene: TRBD1
V gene: TRBV5-1
J gene: TRBJ1-5
CDR3 protein: CASSSGTGQQPQHF
CDR3 DNA: TGCGCCAGCAGCTCCGGGACAGGGCAACAGCCCCAGCATTTT

clone size: few
D gene: NA
V gene: TRBV4-3
J gene: TRBJ2-2
CDR3 protein: CASSQNWRYTGELFF
CDR3 DNA: TGCGCCAGCAGCCAAAACTGGCGCTACACCGGGGAGCTGTTTTTT

clone size: few
D gene: NA
V gene: TRBV20-1
J gene: TRBJ1-1
CDR3 protein: CSVNSQGLTEAFF
CDR3 DNA: TGCAGTGTCAATTCGCAGGGGTTAACTGAAGCTTTCTTT

clone size: few
D gene: TRBD2
V gene: TRBV4-2
J gene: TRBJ2-1
CDR3 protein: CASSQRLAGYNEQFF
CDR3 DNA: TGTGCCAGCAGCCAACGACTAGCGGGGTACAATGAGCAGTTCTTC

clone size: few
D gene: TRBD1
V gene: TRBV12-3/TRBV12-4
J gene: TRBJ2-3
CDR3 protein: CASSPGQAVDTQYF
CDR3 DNA: TGTGCCAGCAGTCCGGGACAGGCTGTTGATACGCAGTATTTT

clone size: few
D gene: TRBD2
V gene: TRBV9
J gene: TRBJ2-5
CDR3 protein: CASSAGLAGTQETQYF
CDR3 DNA: TGTGCCAGCAGCGCAGGACTAGCGGGGACCCAAGAGACCCAGTACTTC

clone size: many
D gene: NA
V gene: TRBV20-1
J gene: TRBJ2-7
CDR3 protein: CSAERYRSRDEQYF
CDR3 DNA: TGCAGTGCCGAGAGATACAGGTCTCGAGACGAGCAGTACTTC

clone size: few
D gene: NA
V gene: TRBV4-1
J gene: TRBJ1-1
CDR3 protein: CASSQEWGNTEAFF
CDR3 DNA: TGCGCCAGCAGCCAAGAGTGGGGGAACACTGAAGCTTTCTTT

clone size: few
D gene: NA
V gene: TRBV4-1
J gene: TRBJ1-2
CDR3 protein: CASSQESSPLNYGYTF
CDR3 DNA: TGCGCCAGCAGCCAAGAAAGTTCGCCTCTTAACTATGGCTACACCTTC

clone size: NA
D gene: NA
V gene: TRBV6-5
J gene: TRBJ2-7
CDR3 protein: CASSYSSDRRGQVQYF
CDR3 DNA: TGTGCCAGCAGTTACTCGAGTGACAGGAGGGGTCAGGTGCAGTACTTC

clone size: many
D gene: NA
V gene: TRBV7-9
J gene: TRBJ2-3
CDR3 protein: CASSSPLLAGDTQYF
CDR3 DNA: TGTGCCAGCAGCTCACCGCTTCTAGCAGGAGATACGCAGTATTTT

clone size: few
D gene: NA
V gene: TRBV29-1
J gene: TRBJ2-1
CDR3 protein: CSPRTVYNEQFF
CDR3 DNA: TGCAGCCCCCGGACAGTTTACAATGAGCAGTTCTTC

clone size: NA
D gene: NA
V gene: TRBV27
J gene: TRBJ2-1
CDR3 protein: CASSWGLGSSYEQFF
CDR3 DNA: TGTGCCAGCAGTTGGGGGTTGGGGAGTTCCTATGAGCAGTTCTTC

clone size: NA
D gene: NA
V gene: TRBV7-9
J gene: TRBJ2-7
CDR3 protein: CASSLASGPTNSYEQYF
CDR3 DNA: TGTGCCAGCAGCTTAGCGTCTGGTCCCACAAATAGCTACGAGCAGTACTTC

clone size: NA
D gene: TRBD2
V gene: TRBV4-1
J gene: TRBJ2-7
CDR3 protein: CASSQAYSGASYEQYF
CDR3 DNA: TGCGCCAGCAGCCAAGCGTATAGCGGGGCCTCCTACGAGCAGTACTTC

clone size: few
D gene: NA
V gene: TRBV27
J gene: TRBJ1-2
CDR3 protein: CASRQGDNGYTF
CDR3 DNA: TGTGCCAGCAGACAGGGTGACAATGGCTACACCTTC

clone size: NA
D gene: NA
V gene: TRBV11-3
J gene: TRBJ2-2
CDR3 protein: CASSLDPTFGGELFF
CDR3 DNA: TGTGCCAGCAGCTTAGATCCGACCTTCGGCGGGGAGCTGTTTTTT

clone size: NA
D gene: TRBD1
V gene: TRBV24-1
J gene: TRBJ2-5
CDR3 protein: CATSEWGTGQETQYF
CDR3 DNA: TGTGCCACCAGTGAATGGGGGACAGGACAAGAGACCCAGTACTTC

clone size: NA
D gene: TRBD1
V gene: TRBV7-8
J gene: TRBJ2-3
CDR3 protein: CASSRWPNQTGTEGSRAITDTQFF
CDR3 DNA: TGTGCCAGCTCAAGGTGGCCGAATCAGACCGGGACAGAGGGATCAAGAGCAATCACAGATACGCAGTTTTTT

clone size: few
D gene: TRBD1
V gene: TRBV9
J gene: TRBJ1-1
CDR3 protein: CASSVGQAMNTEAFF
CDR3 DNA: TGTGCCAGCAGCGTCGGACAGGCAATGAACACTGAAGCTTTCTTT

clone size: once
D gene: NA
V gene: TRBV5-1
J gene: TRBJ1-5
CDR3 protein: CASSLALFWKHSNQPQHF
CDR3 DNA: TGCGCCAGCAGCTTGGCCTTGTTTTGGAAACATAGCAATCAGCCCCAGCATTTT

clone size: NA
D gene: TRBD2
V gene: TRBV20-1
J gene: TRBJ2-7
CDR3 protein: CSARGTSGYSYEQYF
CDR3 DNA: TGCAGTGCTAGGGGGACTAGCGGGTACTCCTACGAGCAGTACTTC

clone size: few
D gene: TRBD1
V gene: TRBV7-2
J gene: TRBJ2-7
CDR3 protein: CASSWTGGIGLGLYEQYF
CDR3 DNA: TGTGCCAGCAGCTGGACAGGGGGCATCGGGCTGGGGCTTTACGAGCAGTACTTC

clone size: few
D gene: NA
V gene: TRBV6-2/TRBV6-3
J gene: TRBJ1-6
CDR3 protein: CASSYSRGTYNSPLHF
CDR3 DNA: TGTGCCAGCAGTTACTCGAGGGGGACCTATAATTCACCCCTCCACTTT

clone size: few
D gene: NA
V gene: TRBV19
J gene: TRBJ2-1
CDR3 protein: CASSVGMSFYNEQFF
CDR3 DNA: TGTGCCAGTAGTGTCGGGATGTCATTCTACAATGAGCAGTTCTTC

clone size: NA
D gene: NA
V gene: TRBV6-2/TRBV6-3
J gene: TRBJ2-7
CDR3 protein: CASSPDYGYEQYF
CDR3 DNA: TGTGCCAGCAGCCCAGACTATGGCTACGAGCAGTACTTC

clone size: many
D gene: TRBD1
V gene: TRBV6-5
J gene: TRBJ2-7
CDR3 protein: CASSITGTGFEQYF
CDR3 DNA: TGTGCCAGCAGTATCACCGGGACAGGGTTCGAGCAGTACTTC

clone size: few
D gene: NA
V gene: TRBV30
J gene: TRBJ2-7
CDR3 protein: CAWSYGVGGEQYF
CDR3 DNA: TGTGCCTGGAGTTATGGGGTTGGGGGCGAGCAGTACTTC

clone size: few
D gene: TRBD2
V gene: TRBV20-1
J gene: TRBJ2-7
CDR3 protein: CSARELAGTSSYEQYF
CDR3 DNA: TGCAGTGCTAGAGAACTAGCGGGGACGAGCTCCTACGAGCAGTACTTC

clone size: NA
D gene: NA
V gene: TRBV12-3/TRBV12-4
J gene: TRBJ1-5
CDR3 protein: CASSPILGLGDQPQHF
CDR3 DNA: TGTGCCAGCAGTCCCATTCTTGGGCTTGGCGATCAGCCCCAGCATTTT

clone size: few
D gene: NA
V gene: TRBV9
J gene: TRBJ2-7
CDR3 protein: CASSVVASVDGSYEQYF
CDR3 DNA: TGTGCCAGCAGCGTAGTCGCTAGCGTGGACGGTTCCTACGAGCAGTACTTC

clone size: few
D gene: TRBD2
V gene: TRBV30
J gene: TRBJ2-1
CDR3 protein: CAWSSGTSRDEQFF
CDR3 DNA: TGTGCCTGGAGTTCCGGGACTAGCAGGGATGAGCAGTTCTTC